The 23 T cell receptor beta chains listed next were all sequenced from one sample in a study of CD8 T cells in Susac syndrome. RNA amounts of roughly 0.45 to 1 ug underwent reverse transcription with random hexamers. TCRdb re-analysed the immunoSEQ multiplex PCR reads in MiXCR, keeping a single row per CDR3 protein. The data show about 190,000 distinct CDR3 sequences, roughly 95% seen once. Material: CD4+ T cells from PBMCs. These receptors originate from a human donor with Susac syndrome.

CDR3 sequence (DNA): TGTGCCAGCAGCTTAACTGGGGAGGGAGGCACTGAAGCTTTCTTT. Translating it yields CASSLTGEGGTEAFF. The rearrangement links TRBV7-3 to TRBJ1-1; the D is unclear. With 0 bases removed from V and 4 bases from J, the gap between germline ends came to 12 bases. The CDR3 has 15 residues. From germline, CDR1 is SGHTA and CDR2 FQGTGA.

This clonotype showed up just once. The chain carries TRBV20-1 and TRBJ2-5; 13 bases align to TRBD2. The CDR3 runs 17 residues. Trimming at V came to 6 bases and at J to 0 bases, leaving 10 bases not matched to a gene. Germline-derived CDR1 and CDR2 are DFQATT and SNEGSKA (reference sequence). CDR3 loop: CSALYGLAGANQETQYF. In DNA form, the CDR3 reads TGCAGTGCGTTATATGGACTAGCGGGGGCCAACCAAGAGACCCAGTACTTC.

The chain carries TRBV11-3 and TRBJ2-4; the D call may be TRBD1 or TRBD2 (5 bases each). Germline V CDR1 and CDR2: SGHNT, YENEEA. The CDR3 extends over 13 amino acids. The V gene lost 2 bases and the J gene lost 8 bases, with 10 bases spanning the gap. The CDR3: CASSLNGADIQYF. In DNA, the CDR3 is TGTGCCAGCAGCTTAAACGGGGCGGACATTCAGTACTTC. The full variable domain, its missing parts supplied by reference TRBV11-3 and TRBJ2-4, is EAGVVQSPRYKIIEKKQPVAFWCNPISGHNTLYWYLQNLGQGPELLIRYENEEAVDDSQLPKDRFSAERLKGVDSTLKIQPAELGDSAVYLCASSLNGADIQYFGAGTRLSVL.

This chain links TRBV29-1 with TRBJ2-3, with TRBD2 as a possible D gene (7 bases). Germline CDR1 reads SQVTM; CDR2 reads ANQGSEA. V was shortened by 7 bases and J by 2 bases, with 10 bases between the two germline ends. CDR3 size: 12 residues. CDR3 coding DNA: TGCAGCGGGGGGGGCCTCACAGATACGCAGTATTTT. This translates into CSGGGLTDTQYF.

The chain carries TRBV30 and TRBJ2-1; 8 bases agree with TRBD2. The CDR3 contains 14 residues. The ends lost 3 bases at V and 4 bases at J; junction bases unmatched: 5. CDR1 is GTSNPN, CDR2 SVGIG, per germline (reference sequence). CDR3 region: CAWRPSGRYNEQFF. In DNA, the CDR3 is TGTGCCTGGAGACCTAGCGGGCGGTACAATGAGCAGTTCTTC.

The rearrangement joins TRBV27 to TRBJ2-1, with D unclear. The CDR3 is made up of 16 amino acids. Trimming shortened V by 5 bases and J by 2 bases, and 16 bases separated the two germline ends. CDR1 MNHEY and CDR2 SMNVEV come from the germline V gene (reference sequence). The DNA for the CDR3 is TGTGCCAGCAGTCCAGCCGACACCCCACCCTACAATGAGCAGTTCTTC. Its protein product is CASSPADTPPYNEQFF.

The chain recombines TRBV30 with TRBJ1-1; 7 bases align to TRBD1. Per the germline V gene, CDR1 is GTSNPN and CDR2 is SVGIG (reference sequence). The CDR3 runs to 14 residues. V dropped 1 base and J dropped 10; count of bases not matched to a gene: 12. DNA of the CDR3: TGTGCCTGGAGTGAACAGGGGTCTATTAGCGTAGCTTTCTTT. It codes for CAWSEQGSISVAFF.

The rearrangement uses TRBV7-8 and TRBJ1-5; 7 bases align to TRBD1. V lost 0 bases, J lost 6 bases, and 5 bases stayed unmatched. CDR3 length equals 15 residues. CDR1 is SGHVS and CDR2 is FQNEAQ in the germline V gene. For the CDR3, the DNA is TGTGCCAGCAGCTTAGCCCACAGGGGTGCTCAGCCCCAGCATTTT. It yields the protein CASSLAHRGAQPQHF.

V is TRBV20-1 and J is TRBJ2-7; D ambiguous. The germline V gene encodes CDR1 DFQATT and CDR2 SNEGSKA (reference sequence). Trimming left V 5 bases short and J 2 bases short, with 16 bases between. The CDR3 is made up of 14 amino acids. CDR3 nucleotide sequence: TGCAGTGCTCAAACGGGCGGCCTTACCTACGAGCAGTACTTC. Amino acid sequence: CSAQTGGLTYEQYF.

This chain joins TRBV7-8 and TRBJ1-2; 7 positions match TRBD1. Germline values: CDR1 SGHVS, CDR2 FQNEAQ. The CDR3 runs 15 residues. V was clipped by 3 bases and J by 6 bases; unmatched bases: 10. CDR3: CASSFRQGASNGYTF. In DNA form, the CDR3 reads TGTGCCAGCAGCTTCCGACAGGGAGCGAGTAATGGCTACACCTTC.

This clonotype came up once. The chain links TRBV24-1 to TRBJ2-3; the D call may be TRBD1 or TRBD2 (5 bases each). The germline V and J ends were trimmed by 7 bases and 4 bases, with 20 bases remaining between them. This CDR3 spans 16 amino acids. Germline CDR1 KGHDR, CDR2 SFDVKD. The CDR3 reads CATSEPRGLGADTQYF. The CDR3 nucleotides are TGTGCCACCAGCGAACCTCGTGGGCTGGGGGCAGATACGCAGTATTTT.

CDR3 sequence (DNA): TGTGCCACCAGTGATTTTGTCAGGCGCAATCAGCCCCAGCATTTT. Protein sequence: CATSDFVRRNQPQHF. This rearrangement joins TRBV24-1 to TRBJ1-5, with D unclear. Per germline, CDR1 KGHDR and CDR2 SFDVKD. The CDR3 has 15 amino acids. Trimming left V 1 base short and J 2 bases short, with 8 bases between.

The chain couples TRBV6-6 to TRBJ2-1, with TRBD1 as a possible D gene (6 bases). CDR1 and CDR2 (germline): MNHNY, SVGAGI (reference sequence). The germline V and J ends were trimmed by 4 bases and 11 bases, with 21 bases remaining between them. This CDR3 is 15 amino acids long. CDR3 amino acids: CASSSLTGATMQQFF. The CDR3 DNA reads as TGTGCCAGCAGTTCACTGACAGGAGCCACAATGCAGCAGTTCTTC.

The rearrangement uses TRBV15 and TRBJ2-2; D gene uncertain. V was clipped by 0 bases and J by 4 bases, with 12 bases between them. The V gene's germline CDR1 is LNHNV and CDR2 YYDKDF (reference sequence). The CDR3 runs to 16 residues. The CDR3 nucleotides are TGTGCCACCAGCAGAGAACGACCGGGTGGCACCGGGGAGCTGTTTTTT. Amino acids: CATSRERPGGTGELFF.

The V gene is TRBV7-6, the J gene TRBJ1-1; TRBD1 aligns across 10 bases. Germline assignment: CDR1 SGHVS and CDR2 FNYEAQ. J lost 7 bases, V lost 1 base, and 6 bases had no gene match. The CDR3 runs 15 residues. The CDR3 sequence is CASSLVGTGDSEAFF. CDR3 DNA sequence: TGTGCCAGCAGCTTAGTCGGGACAGGGGATAGTGAAGCTTTCTTT.

V gene TRBV7-2 combines with J gene TRBJ1-6, with 10 bases that match TRBD1. The J segment lost 6 bases and the V segment lost 3 bases, leaving 2 bases of the junction unmatched. This CDR3 contains 15 residues. Germline V gene lookup returns CDR1 SGHTA and CDR2 FQGNSA. The CDR3 DNA reads TGTGCCAGCAGCTTGCGGACAGGGGGTAATTCACCCCTCCACTTT. This translates into CASSLRTGGNSPLHF.

This chain joins TRBV6-4 and TRBJ2-1; 7 nucleotides agree with TRBD1. J gave up 6 bases and V 4 bases, and 6 bases lay outside the gene matches. The CDR3 runs 14 residues. CDR1 MRHNA and CDR2 SNTAGT come from the germline V gene. In DNA, the CDR3 is TGTGCCAGCAGTGTTGACAGGGCCGGCAATGAGCAGTTCTTC. Its translation is CASSVDRAGNEQFF.

V gene TRBV5-1 combines with J gene TRBJ1-6; tentative D call: TRBD1 (5 bases). Germline lookup yields CDR1 SGHRS and CDR2 YFSETQ. V shed 0 bases and J shed 11 bases, with 6 bases lying between them. The length of the CDR3 is 12 residues. The CDR3: CASSLAGPPLHF. As DNA, the CDR3 is TGCGCCAGCAGCTTGGCAGGGCCACCCCTCCACTTT.

J is TRBJ1-1 and V is TRBV6-2 or TRBV6-3; possibly TRBD1 for D (6 bases). This CDR3 comprises 14 residues. The germline V gene encodes CDR1 MNHEY and CDR2 SVGEGT. Trimming took 6 bases from V and 0 from J, leaving 11 bases between them. The DNA for the CDR3 is TGTGCCAGCAGCTGGGGACAAATGAACACTGAAGCTTTCTTT. This translates into CASSWGQMNTEAFF.

J is TRBJ2-5 and V is TRBV15; 11 bases map to TRBD2. The CDR3 contains 14 residues. Germline CDR1 LNHNV, CDR2 YYDKDF (reference sequence). The V and J ends lost 4 bases and 7 bases, in that order; junction bases with no gene match: 5. CDR3 coding DNA: TGTGCCACCAGCATTAGCGGGGGGGCGGGGACCCAGTACTTC. Translating it yields CATSISGGAGTQYF.

The CDR3 reads CSARVPGGLRNEQFF. The CDR3 bases are TGCAGTGCTAGAGTTCCGGGGGGCCTAAGGAATGAGCAGTTCTTC. The chain joins TRBV20-1 to TRBJ2-1; a weak D match, TRBD2 (7 bases). Per the germline V gene, CDR1 is DFQATT and CDR2 is SNEGSKA (reference sequence). V dropped 1 base and J dropped 7 bases, with 17 bases sitting between them. CDR3 size: 15 residues.

The chain joins TRBV7-9 to TRBJ2-4; D possibly matches TRBD1 or TRBD2 (5 bases each). Germline lookup yields CDR1 SEHNR and CDR2 FQNEAQ (reference sequence). V lost 6 bases, J lost 8 bases, and 17 bases lay in between. The CDR3 has 14 residues. The CDR3 DNA is TGTGCCAGCAGAACAGAGGGACCCGATGACATTCAGTACTTC. Translating it yields CASRTEGPDDIQYF.

This chain joins TRBV30 and TRBJ2-1; D is perhaps TRBD1 or TRBD2 (5 bases each). V was cut by 0 bases and J by 3 bases, with 9 bases left in between. Germline assignment: CDR1 GTSNPN and CDR2 SVGIG (reference sequence). The CDR3 runs 14 residues. The CDR3 sequence: CAWSVRDGYNEQFF. CDR3 nucleotides: TGTGCCTGGAGTGTACGGGACGGCTACAATGAGCAGTTCTTC. Full variable domain (missing parts from reference TRBV30 and TRBJ2-1): SQTIHQWPATLVQPVGSPLSLECTVEGTSNPNLYWYRQAAGRGLQLLFYSVGIGQISSEVPQNLSASRPQDRQFILSSKKLLLSDSGFYLCAWSVRDGYNEQFFGPGTRLTVL.